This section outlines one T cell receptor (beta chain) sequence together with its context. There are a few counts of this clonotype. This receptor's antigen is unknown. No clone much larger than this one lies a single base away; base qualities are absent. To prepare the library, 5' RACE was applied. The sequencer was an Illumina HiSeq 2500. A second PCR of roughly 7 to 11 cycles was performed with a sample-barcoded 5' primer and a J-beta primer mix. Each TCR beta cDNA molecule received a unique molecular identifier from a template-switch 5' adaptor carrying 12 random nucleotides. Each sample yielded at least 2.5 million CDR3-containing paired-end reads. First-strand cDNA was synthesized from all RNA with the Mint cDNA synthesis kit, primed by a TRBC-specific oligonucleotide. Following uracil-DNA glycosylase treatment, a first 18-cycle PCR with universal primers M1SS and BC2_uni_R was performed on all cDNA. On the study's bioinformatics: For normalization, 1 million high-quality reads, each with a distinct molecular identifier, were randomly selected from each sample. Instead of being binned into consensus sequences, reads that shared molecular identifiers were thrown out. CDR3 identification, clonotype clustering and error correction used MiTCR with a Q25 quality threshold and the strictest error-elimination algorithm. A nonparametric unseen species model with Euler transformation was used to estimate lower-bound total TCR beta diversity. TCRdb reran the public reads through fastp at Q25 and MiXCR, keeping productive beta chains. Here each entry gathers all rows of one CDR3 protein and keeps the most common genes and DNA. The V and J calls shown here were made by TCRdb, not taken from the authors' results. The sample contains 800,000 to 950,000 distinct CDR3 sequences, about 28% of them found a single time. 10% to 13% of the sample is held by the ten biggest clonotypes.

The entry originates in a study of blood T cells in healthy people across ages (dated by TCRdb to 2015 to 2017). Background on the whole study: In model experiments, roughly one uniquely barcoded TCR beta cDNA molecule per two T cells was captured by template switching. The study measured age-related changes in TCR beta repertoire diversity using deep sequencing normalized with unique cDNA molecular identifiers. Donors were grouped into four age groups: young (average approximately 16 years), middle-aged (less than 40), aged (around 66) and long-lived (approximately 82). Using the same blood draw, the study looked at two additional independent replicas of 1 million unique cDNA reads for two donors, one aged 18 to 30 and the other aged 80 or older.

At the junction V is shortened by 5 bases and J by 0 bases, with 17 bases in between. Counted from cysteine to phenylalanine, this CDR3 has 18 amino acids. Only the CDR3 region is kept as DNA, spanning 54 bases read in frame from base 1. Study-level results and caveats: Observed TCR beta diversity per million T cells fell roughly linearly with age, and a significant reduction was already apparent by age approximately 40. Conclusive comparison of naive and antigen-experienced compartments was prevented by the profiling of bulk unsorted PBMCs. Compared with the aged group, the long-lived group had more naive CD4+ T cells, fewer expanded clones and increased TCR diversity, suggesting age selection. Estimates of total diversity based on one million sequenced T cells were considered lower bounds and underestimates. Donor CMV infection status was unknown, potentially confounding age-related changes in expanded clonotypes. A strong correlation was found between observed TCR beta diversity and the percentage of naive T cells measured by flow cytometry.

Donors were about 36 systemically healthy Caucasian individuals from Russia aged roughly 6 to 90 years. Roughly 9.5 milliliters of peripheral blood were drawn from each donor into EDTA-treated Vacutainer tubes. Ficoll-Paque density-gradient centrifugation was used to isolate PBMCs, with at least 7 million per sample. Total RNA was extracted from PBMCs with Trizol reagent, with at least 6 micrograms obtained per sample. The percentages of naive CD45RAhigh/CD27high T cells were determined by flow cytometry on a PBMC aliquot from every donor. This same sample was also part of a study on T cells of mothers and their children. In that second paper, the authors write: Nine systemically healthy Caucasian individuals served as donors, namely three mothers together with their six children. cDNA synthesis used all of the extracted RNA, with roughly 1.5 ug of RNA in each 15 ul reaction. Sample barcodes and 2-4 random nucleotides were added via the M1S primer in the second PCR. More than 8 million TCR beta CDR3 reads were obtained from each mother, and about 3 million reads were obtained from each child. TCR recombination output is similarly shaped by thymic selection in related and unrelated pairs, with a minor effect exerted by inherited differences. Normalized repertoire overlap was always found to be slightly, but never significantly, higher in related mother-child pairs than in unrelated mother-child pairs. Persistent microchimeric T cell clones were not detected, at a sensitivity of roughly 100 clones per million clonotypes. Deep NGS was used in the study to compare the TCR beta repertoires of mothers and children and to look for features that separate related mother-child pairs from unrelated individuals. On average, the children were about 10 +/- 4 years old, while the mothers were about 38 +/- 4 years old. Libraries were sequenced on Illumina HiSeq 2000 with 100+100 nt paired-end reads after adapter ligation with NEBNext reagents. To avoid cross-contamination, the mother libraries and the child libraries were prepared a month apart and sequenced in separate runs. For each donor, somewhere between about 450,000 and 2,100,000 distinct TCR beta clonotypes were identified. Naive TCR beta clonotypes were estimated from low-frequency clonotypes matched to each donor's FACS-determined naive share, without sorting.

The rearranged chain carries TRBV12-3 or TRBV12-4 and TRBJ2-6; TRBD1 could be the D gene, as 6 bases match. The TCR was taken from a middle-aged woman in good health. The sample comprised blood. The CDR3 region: CASSPGVGTPSGANVLTF. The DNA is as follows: TGTGCCAGCAGTCCCGGGGTGGGGACACCCTCTGGGGCCAACGTCCTGACTTTC.